The present entry profiles one TCR beta chain with its context. The antigen is unknown. This sample is drawn from a study of blood T cells in healthy people across ages. General observations from the study: Roughly linear declines in TCR beta diversity per million T cells occurred with age.

Looked up from germline, CDR1 is SGHRS and CDR2 is YFSETQ. CDR3 length: 18 amino acids. For the second PCR, which ran for about 7 to 11 cycles, a sample-barcoded 5' primer and a J-beta primer mix were used. TCRdb reanalysed the 5' RACE reads using MiXCR and keeps one entry per CDR3 protein. The table includes about 730,000 distinct CDR3 sequences, more than 40% detected once. Sequenced sample: blood. This chain uses TRBV5-1 with TRBJ2-1, with TRBD2 identical over 12 bases. The J call may be mistaken, given a closer DNA end match to TRBJ2-7. The receptor was isolated from a woman between 55 and 75 years old in good health. CDR3 in DNA: TGCGCCAGCAGCTTGAAGGGACTAGCGGGCCCCTCCTACAATGAGCAGTACTTC. Translated, it gives CASSLKGLAGPSYNEQYF.